There are many counts of the clone carrying this T cell receptor beta chain. Its matching antigen is unknown. This record belongs to a study of regulatory T cells in long-lasting Graves disease. Time point noted: persistent/refractory GD, antithyroid drugs over 5 years with positive TRAb. The TCR library was made from RNA that had been extracted from PBMCs in TRIzol. In building TCR beta libraries, iRepertoire HTBI primers were used together with Arm-PCR of CDR3 regions. One entry per CDR3 protein results from TCRdb running MiXCR on the multiplex PCR reads. Of around 400,000 distinct CDR3 sequences listed, approximately 25% are singletons. Study-wide points: TRBV28 was favored in persistent disease, as were TRBJ1-2 and TRBJ2-5.

The CDR3 covers 13 residues. Per the germline V gene, CDR1 is SGHAT and CDR2 is FQDESV (reference sequence). With 2 bases removed from V and 4 bases from J, the gap between germline ends came to 8 bases. V gene TRBV11-1 combines with J gene TRBJ2-5; D remains unclear. The source is a woman aged 40 to 50 with Graves disease. The material sequenced was peripheral blood mononuclear cells (PBMCs), taken when the disease was refractory, from a patient treated with antithyroid drugs. CDR3 loop: CASSLHYRETQYF. In DNA, the CDR3 is TGTGCCAGCAGCTTACACTACAGAGAGACCCAGTACTTC.